This TCR beta chain was obtained from a study of patients and donors after allogeneic stem cell transplantation. CDR3 length: 14 residues. V lost 0 bases to trimming and J lost 6 bases, with 12 bases between them. CDR1 and CDR2 from the germline V gene are MNHEY and SVGAGI. TCRdb reprocessed the RT-PCR reads with MiXCR, giving one entry per CDR3 protein. Of about 410,000 distinct CDR3 sequences in the sample, 16% were seen once. This clonotype has more than one count but fewer than ten. The rearrangement joins TRBV6-5 to TRBJ2-7; D might be TRBD1 or TRBD2, each matching 5 bases. The sequenced material came from blood, either unsorted or a sorted T cell fraction (not recorded which). This receptor was obtained from a human donor who was either an allogeneic HSCT recipient or a stem cell or donor lymphocyte infusion donor (not recorded which). It is not recorded whose cells these are; they may come from a transplant donor. In nucleotides, the CDR3 is TGTGCCAGCAGTTACTCGACAGAAGGAGGCGAGCAGTACTTC. Encoded protein: CASSYSTEGGEQYF.